Each of the 8 T cell receptor beta chains below was sequenced from the same sample in a study of shared clonotypes between healthy human individuals. TCRdb's table, derived via immunoSEQ multiplex PCR, lists solely in-frame clones and lacks some. The sample holds about 450,000 clones, 79% seen once. The sequencing sample was made of PBMCs. These receptors originate from a middle-aged woman in good health. Some clones in this sample may be carry-over from other donors' samples.

In this sample, this clone turned up a few times. The J gene is TRBJ1-5, the V gene TRBV25-1, with a possible D match to TRBD1 (5 bases). Germline-derived CDR1 and CDR2 are MGHDK and SYGVNS. The length of the CDR3 is 14 residues. Trimming stripped 5 bases from V and 5 bases from J, with 13 bases between. CDR3 sequence reads: CASSQGGTDQPQHF. The CDR3 DNA reads TGTGCCAGCAGTCAGGGAGGGACCGATCAGCCCCAGCATTTT.

This clone was found once. The chain has TRBV11-2 and TRBJ2-7; no reliable D call. Germline V gene lookup returns CDR1 SGHAT and CDR2 FQNNGV. The CDR3 is 14 amino acids. The V end was cut by 4 bases, the J end by 0 bases, with 10 bases between. The CDR3 here is CASSSQGSSYEQYF. The CDR3 DNA reads TGTGCCAGCAGCTCTCAAGGAAGCTCCTACGAGCAGTACTTC.

V gene TRBV5-6 combines with J gene TRBJ1-2; D is ambiguous. V was pared by 2 bases and J by 3 bases, with 8 bases between. This CDR3 is 13 amino acids long. Germline lookup yields CDR1 SGHDT and CDR2 YYEEEE. CDR3: CASSFHGDYGYTF. As DNA, the CDR3 is TGTGCCAGCAGCTTCCACGGAGACTATGGCTACACCTTC.

This clone turned up a few times. J is TRBJ1-1 and V is TRBV28; TRBD1 aligns across 7 bases. This CDR3 is 15 amino acids long. Per germline, CDR1 MDHEN and CDR2 SYDVKM. With V trimmed by 6 bases and J by 1 base, 8 bases remained unmatched. The CDR3 region is CASSRWGQTNTEAFF. The CDR3 nucleotides are TGTGCCAGCAGCCGTTGGGGACAGACGAACACTGAAGCTTTCTTT.

The chain uses TRBV18 and TRBJ2-2; tentatively, D is TRBD2 (6 bases). Looked up from germline, CDR1 is KGHSH and CDR2 is LQKENI. The V end was cut by 3 bases, the J end by 4 bases, with 15 bases between. CDR3 size: 16 residues. The DNA of the CDR3 is TGTGCCAGCTCACCTCCCGGGAGTTTTGGCACCGGGGAGCTGTTTTTT. Its protein is CASSPPGSFGTGELFF.

V usage is TRBV7-9 and J usage is TRBJ1-1; TRBD1 aligns across 8 bases. CDR1 and CDR2 (germline): SEHNR, FQNEAQ (reference sequence). V trimming: 1 base; J trimming: 5 bases; junction bases outside the gene matches: 6. This CDR3 has 15 residues. The CDR3 loop is CASSLGQGARTEAFF. CDR3 in DNA: TGTGCCAGCAGCTTAGGTCAGGGGGCGCGGACTGAAGCTTTCTTT.

The CDR3 sequence is CASSQTGVEGNTIYF. CDR3 bases: TGTGCCAGCAGCCAAACCGGAGTAGAGGGAAACACCATATATTTT. The genes are TRBV5-5 and TRBJ1-3; D ambiguous. This CDR3 is built from 15 residues. The germline V gene encodes CDR1 SGHKS and CDR2 YYEKEE (reference sequence). The V end was cut by 4 bases, the J end by 4 bases, with 15 bases between.

Comment on this clone: The junction shows a germline mismatch at one end, possibly a read error. CDR3 protein: CASSPSGETQYF. Here the CDR3 DNA reads TGTGCTAGCAGCCCTAGTGGAGAGACCCAGTACTTC. The rearrangement uses TRBV7-7 and TRBJ2-5; D is undetermined. This CDR3 is 12 amino acids long. In germline, CDR1 is SSHAT, CDR2 FNYEAQ (reference sequence).